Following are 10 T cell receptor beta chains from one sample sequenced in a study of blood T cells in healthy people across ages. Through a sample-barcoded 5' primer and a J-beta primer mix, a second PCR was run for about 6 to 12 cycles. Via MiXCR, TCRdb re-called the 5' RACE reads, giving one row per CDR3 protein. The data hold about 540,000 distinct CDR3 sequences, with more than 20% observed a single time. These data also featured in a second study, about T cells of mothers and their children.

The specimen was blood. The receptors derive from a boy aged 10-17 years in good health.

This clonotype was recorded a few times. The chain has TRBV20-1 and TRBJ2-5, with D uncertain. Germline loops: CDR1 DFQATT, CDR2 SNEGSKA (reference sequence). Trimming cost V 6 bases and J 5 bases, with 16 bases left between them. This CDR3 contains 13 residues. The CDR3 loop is CSAVDPTSETQYF. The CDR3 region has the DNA TGCAGTGCCGTTGACCCGACATCGGAGACCCAGTACTTC.

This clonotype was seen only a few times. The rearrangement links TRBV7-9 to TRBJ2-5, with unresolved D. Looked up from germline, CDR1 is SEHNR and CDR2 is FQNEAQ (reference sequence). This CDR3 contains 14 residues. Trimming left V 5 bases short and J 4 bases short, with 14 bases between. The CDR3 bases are TGTGCCAGCAGCCCCATAGCCCACAGAGAGACCCAGTACTTC. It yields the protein CASSPIAHRETQYF.

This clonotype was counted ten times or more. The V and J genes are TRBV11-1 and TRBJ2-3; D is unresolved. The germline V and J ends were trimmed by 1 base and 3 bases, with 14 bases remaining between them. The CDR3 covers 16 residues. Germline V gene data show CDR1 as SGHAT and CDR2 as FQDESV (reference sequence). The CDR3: CASSLGERYETDTQYF. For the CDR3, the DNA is TGTGCCAGCAGCTTAGGAGAACGGTATGAGACAGATACGCAGTATTTT.

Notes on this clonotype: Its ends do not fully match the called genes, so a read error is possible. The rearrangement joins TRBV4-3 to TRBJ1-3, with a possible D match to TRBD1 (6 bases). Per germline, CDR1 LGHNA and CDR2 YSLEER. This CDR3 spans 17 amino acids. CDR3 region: CASSQGSQGGAGNTVYF. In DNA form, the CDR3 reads TGCGCCAGCAGCCAAGGCTCACAGGGAGGGGCTGGAAACACCGTATATTTT.

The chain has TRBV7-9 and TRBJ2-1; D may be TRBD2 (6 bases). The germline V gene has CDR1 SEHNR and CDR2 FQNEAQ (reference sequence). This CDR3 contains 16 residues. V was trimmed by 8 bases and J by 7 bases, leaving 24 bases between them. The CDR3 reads CASEIGGVGPVNEQFF. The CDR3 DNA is TGTGCCAGCGAGATAGGAGGGGTAGGGCCCGTAAATGAGCAGTTCTTC.

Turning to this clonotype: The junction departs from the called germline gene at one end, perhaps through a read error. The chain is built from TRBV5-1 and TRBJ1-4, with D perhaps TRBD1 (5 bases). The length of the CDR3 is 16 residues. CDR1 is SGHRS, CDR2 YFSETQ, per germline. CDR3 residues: CASSWTGGATSEKLFF. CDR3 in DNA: TGCGCCAGCAGCTGGACGGGGGGAGCAACTAGTGAAAAACTGTTTTTT.

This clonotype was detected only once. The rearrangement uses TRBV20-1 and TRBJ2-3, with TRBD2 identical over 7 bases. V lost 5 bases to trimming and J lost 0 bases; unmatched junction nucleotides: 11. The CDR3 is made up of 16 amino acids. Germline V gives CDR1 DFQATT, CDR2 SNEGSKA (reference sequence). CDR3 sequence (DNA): TGCAGTGCTGGGCGCGGGGGAGCAGTTAGCACAGATACGCAGTATTTT. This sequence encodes CSAGRGGAVSTDTQYF.

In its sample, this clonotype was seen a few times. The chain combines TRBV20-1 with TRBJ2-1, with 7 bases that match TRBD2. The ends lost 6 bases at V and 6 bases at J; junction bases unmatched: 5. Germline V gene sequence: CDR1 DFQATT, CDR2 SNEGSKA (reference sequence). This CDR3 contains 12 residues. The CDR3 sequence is CSAMTSTNEQFF. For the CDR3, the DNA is TGCAGTGCCATGACTAGCACCAATGAGCAGTTCTTC.

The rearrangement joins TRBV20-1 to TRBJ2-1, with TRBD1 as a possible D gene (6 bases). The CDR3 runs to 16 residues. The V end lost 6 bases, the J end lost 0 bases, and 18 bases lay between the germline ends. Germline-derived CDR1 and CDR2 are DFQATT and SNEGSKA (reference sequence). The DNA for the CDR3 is TGCAGTGCCCCTGGGCTGGGACAATACTCCTACAATGAGCAGTTCTTC. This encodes CSAPGLGQYSYNEQFF.

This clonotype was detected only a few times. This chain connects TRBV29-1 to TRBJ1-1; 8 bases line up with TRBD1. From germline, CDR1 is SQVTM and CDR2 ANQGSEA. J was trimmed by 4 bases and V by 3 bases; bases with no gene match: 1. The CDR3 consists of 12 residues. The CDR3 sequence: CSVDGQGTEAFF. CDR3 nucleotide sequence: TGCAGCGTTGATGGACAGGGCACTGAAGCTTTCTTT.